A single sample gave rise to the 2 T cell receptor beta chains below, sequenced in a study of blood T cells in healthy people across ages. PCR was performed a second time for roughly 7 to 12 cycles using a sample-barcoded 5' primer and a J-beta primer mix. TCRdb used MiXCR to reprocess the 5' RACE reads, holding one entry per CDR3 protein. Of 500,000 to 600,000 distinct CDR3 sequences listed, approximately 27% are singletons. Sequencing was performed on blood. Every receptor here comes from a woman aged 70-85 years in good health.

The chain employs TRBV7-9 and TRBJ2-3; D uncertain. Per the germline V gene, CDR1 is SEHNR and CDR2 is FQNEAQ (reference sequence). Deletions cut 3 bases from V and 9 bases from J, with 7 bases between. The length of the CDR3 is 11 residues. The CDR3 sequence is CASSLTVTQYF. The CDR3 nucleotides read TGTGCCAGCAGCTTGACTGTCACGCAGTATTTT. Looking up the rest from reference TRBV7-9 and TRBJ2-3 gives the full variable domain: DTGVSQNPRHKITKRGQNVTFRCDPISEHNRLYWYRQTLGQGPEFLTYFQNEAQLEKSRLLSDRFSAERPKGSFSTLEIQRTEQGDSAMYLCASSLTVTQYFGPGTRLTVL.

In the case of this clonotype: The junction and the germline gene differ at one end; a read error may be behind it. The rearrangement links TRBV28 to TRBJ2-6, with 8 bases that match TRBD2. Germline CDR1 MDHEN, CDR2 SYDVKM. The CDR3 totals 17 residues. The CDR3 loop is CASSFGGELSGADVLTF. In DNA, the CDR3 is TGTGCCAGCAGTTTCGGGGGGGAACTGAGTGGGGCCGACGTCCTGACTTTC.